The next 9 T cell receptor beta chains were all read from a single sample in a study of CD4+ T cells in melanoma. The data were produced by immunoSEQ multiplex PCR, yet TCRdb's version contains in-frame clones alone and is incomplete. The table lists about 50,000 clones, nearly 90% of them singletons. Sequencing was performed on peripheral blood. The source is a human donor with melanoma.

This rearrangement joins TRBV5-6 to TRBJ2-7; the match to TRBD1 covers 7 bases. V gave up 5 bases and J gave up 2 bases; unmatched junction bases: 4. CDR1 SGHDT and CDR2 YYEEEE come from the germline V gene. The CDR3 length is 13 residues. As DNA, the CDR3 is TGTGCCAGCAGGACAGGGTATGCCTACGAGCAGTACTTC. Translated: CASRTGYAYEQYF.

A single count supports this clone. CDR3 in amino acids: CASSLPREAYEQYF. The DNA for the CDR3 is TGTGCCAGCAGCTTGCCACGGGAGGCCTACGAGCAGTACTTC. This chain connects TRBV5-5 to TRBJ2-7; 7 positions agree with TRBD2. The CDR3 covers 14 residues. Per germline, CDR1 SGHKS and CDR2 YYEKEE (reference sequence). Trimming at V came to 1 base and at J to 2 bases, leaving 3 bases not matched to a gene.

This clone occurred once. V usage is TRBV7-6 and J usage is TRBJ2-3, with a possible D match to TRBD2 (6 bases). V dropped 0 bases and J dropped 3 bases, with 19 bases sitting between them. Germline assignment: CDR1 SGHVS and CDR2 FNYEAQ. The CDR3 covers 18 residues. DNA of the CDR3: TGTGCCAGCAGCTTAGCTTCCAACAGGTATAGCGGAACAGATACGCAGTATTTT. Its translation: CASSLASNRYSGTDTQYF.

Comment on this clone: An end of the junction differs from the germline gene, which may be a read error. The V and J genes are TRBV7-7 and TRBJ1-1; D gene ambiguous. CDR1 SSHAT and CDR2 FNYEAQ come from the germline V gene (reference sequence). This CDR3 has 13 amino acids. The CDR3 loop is CASSLGFHTEAFF. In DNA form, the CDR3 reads TGTGCTAGCAGCTTAGGGTTTCACACTGAAGCTTTCTTT.

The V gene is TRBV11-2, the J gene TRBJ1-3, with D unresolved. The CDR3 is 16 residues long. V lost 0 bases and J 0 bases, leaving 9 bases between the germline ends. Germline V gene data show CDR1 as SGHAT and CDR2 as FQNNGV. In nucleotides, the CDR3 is TGTGCCAGCAGCTTAGATTTGAGAGACTCTGGAAACACCATATATTTT. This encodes CASSLDLRDSGNTIYF. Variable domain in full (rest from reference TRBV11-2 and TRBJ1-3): EAGVAQSPRYKIIEKRQSVAFWCNPISGHATLYWYQQILGQGPKLLIQFQNNGVVDDSQLPKDRFSAERLKGVDSTLKIQPAKLEDSAVYLCASSLDLRDSGNTIYFGEGSWLTVV.

This CDR3 reads CASSLAQNTGELFF. The CDR3 DNA sequence: TGTGCCAGCAGCTTAGCCCAGAACACCGGGGAGCTGTTTTTT. The chain uses TRBV7-6 and TRBJ2-2; D not resolved. The CDR3 has 14 amino acids. Between the trimmed V and J ends, which lost 0 bases and 1 base, there was a span of 3 bases. Germline V gene sequence: CDR1 SGHVS, CDR2 FNYEAQ.

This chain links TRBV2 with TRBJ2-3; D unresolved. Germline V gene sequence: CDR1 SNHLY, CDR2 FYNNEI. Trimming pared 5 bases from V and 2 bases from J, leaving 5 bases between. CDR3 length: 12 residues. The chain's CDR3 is CASSPTTDTQYF. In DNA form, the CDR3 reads TGTGCCAGCAGTCCTACCACAGATACGCAGTATTTT.

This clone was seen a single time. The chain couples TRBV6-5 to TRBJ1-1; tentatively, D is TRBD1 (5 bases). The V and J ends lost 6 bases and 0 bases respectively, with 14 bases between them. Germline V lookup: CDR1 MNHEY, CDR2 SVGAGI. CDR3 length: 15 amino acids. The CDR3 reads CASSQQGGMNTEAFF. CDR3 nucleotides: TGTGCCAGCAGCCAGCAGGGAGGGATGAACACTGAAGCTTTCTTT.

This CDR3 reads CASSTQGRNQPQHF. The CDR3 nucleotides read TGTGCCAGTAGTACACAGGGGCGCAATCAGCCCCAGCATTTT. The V call is TRBV19, the J call TRBJ1-5; 7 bases agree with TRBD1. In germline, CDR1 is LNHDA, CDR2 SQIVND (reference sequence). The trim removed 4 bases at V and 2 bases at J, leaving 2 bases unmatched. This CDR3 contains 14 residues.